The next 3 T cell receptor beta chains were all read from a single sample in a study of blood T cells in healthy people across ages (dated by TCRdb to between 2015 and 2017). Library construction relied on 5' RACE. The sample was run on an Illumina HiSeq 2500. A second PCR of roughly 7 to 12 cycles was run with a J-beta primer mix and a sample-barcoded 5' primer. The public reads were reprocessed in TCRdb via fastp at Q25 and MiXCR, keeping in-frame beta chains. When rows share a CDR3 protein, they turn into one entry using the most common DNA and genes. This sample is represented by more than 650,000 distinct CDR3 sequences; approximately 21% of them were singletons. Less than 25% of the sample is taken by the ten largest. Sequencing input: blood. These receptors were collected from a man between 65 and 85 years old in good health.

This clonotype was seen a few times. At one of its ends the junction is not consistent with the germline gene, which may arise from a read error. The V and J genes are TRBV7-2 and TRBJ2-5; no clear D gene. The J call could be wrong; TRBJ2-7 is a better fit for the DNA end. The CDR3 sequence is 15 residues long. The germline CDR1 and CDR2 sequences are SGHTA and FQGNSA. The CDR3 loop is CAGSLEISPTYEQYF. The CDR3 DNA follows: TGTGCCGGCAGCTTAGAGATCAGCCCAACCTACGAGCAGTACTTC.

The chain employs TRBV6-5 and TRBJ2-1, with 7 bases that match TRBD1. Trimming at V came to 7 bases and at J to 6 bases, leaving 3 bases not matched to a gene. CDR1 and CDR2 from the germline V gene are MNHEY and SVGAGI. This CDR3 has 12 amino acids. The CDR3 loop reads CASNGQANEQFF. The DNA of the CDR3 is TGTGCCAGCAACGGACAGGCCAATGAGCAGTTCTTC.

This clonotype was observed a handful of times. The genes are TRBV6-5 and TRBJ1-1; possible D gene TRBD1, 5 bases. The germline V gene encodes CDR1 MNHEY and CDR2 SVGAGI. V was clipped by 5 bases and J by 6 bases, with 13 bases between them. The CDR3 sequence is 13 residues long. The CDR3 loop reads CASSPGYMAEAFF. The CDR3 DNA is TGTGCCAGCAGTCCAGGGTATATGGCTGAAGCTTTCTTT.